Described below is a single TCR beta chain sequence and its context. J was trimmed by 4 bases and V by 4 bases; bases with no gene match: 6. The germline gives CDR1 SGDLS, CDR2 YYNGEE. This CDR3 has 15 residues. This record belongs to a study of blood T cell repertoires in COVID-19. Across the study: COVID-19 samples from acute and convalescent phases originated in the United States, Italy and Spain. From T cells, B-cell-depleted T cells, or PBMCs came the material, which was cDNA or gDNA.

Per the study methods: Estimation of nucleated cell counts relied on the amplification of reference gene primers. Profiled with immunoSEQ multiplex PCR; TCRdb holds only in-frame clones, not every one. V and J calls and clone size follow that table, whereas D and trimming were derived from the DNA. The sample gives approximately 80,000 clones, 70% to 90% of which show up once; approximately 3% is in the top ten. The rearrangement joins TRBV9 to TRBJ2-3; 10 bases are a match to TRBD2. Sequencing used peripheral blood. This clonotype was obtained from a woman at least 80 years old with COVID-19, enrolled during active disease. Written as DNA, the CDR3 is TGTGCCAGCAGCTCTTTTCTAGCGGGAGCAGATACGCAGTATTTT. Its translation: CASSSFLAGADTQYF.